Below, one T cell receptor beta chain is given with its context. V was pared by 7 bases and J by 6 bases, with 16 bases between. This CDR3 has 13 residues. The sample originates from a study of blood T cell repertoires in COVID-19. TCRdb's copy holds only in-frame clones and misses some; the assay was immunoSEQ multiplex PCR. The table has some 190,000 clones, approximately 85% seen once. The V call is TRBV12-3 or TRBV12-4, the J call TRBJ2-7; no definite D call. The sample consisted of peripheral blood. The source is a woman aged 70 to 79 with active or convalescent COVID-19. The CDR3 DNA reads as TGTGCCAGCACCGTAACTACTTTCGGCGAGCAGTACTTC. Protein sequence: CASTVTTFGEQYF.